This T cell receptor (beta chain) was sequenced in a study of Graves' ophthalmopathy and Graves' hyperthyroidism. Study-wide results and caveats: Blood also harbored most expanded thyroid clonotypes above 0.001 frequency.

The sample holds a few counts of this clonotype. The antigen is undetermined. The junction does not match germline at one end; this may be a read error. RNA transcripts yielded amplified TCR beta CDR3 regions. HTBI primers were employed in first-round RT-PCR, then a second-round multiplex PCR followed. One entry per CDR3 protein, called by TCRdb with MiXCR from the multiplex PCR reads. This table has about 550,000 distinct CDR3 sequences, approximately 37% appearing once. CDR1 is MNHNY and CDR2 is SVGAGI in the germline V gene (reference sequence). This CDR3 spans 10 amino acids. Other autoimmune diseases, uncontrolled infections, pregnancy or lactation excluded patients from enrollment.

The source of this sequence is an adult man with Graves' hyperthyroidism. The gene calls are TRBV6-6 and TRBJ1-2; D gene uncertain. The material sequenced was peripheral blood or thyroid tissue (not recorded which). CDR3: CASSRNGCTF. CDR3 nucleotide sequence: TGTGCCAGCAGTAGAAATGGCTGCACCTTC.